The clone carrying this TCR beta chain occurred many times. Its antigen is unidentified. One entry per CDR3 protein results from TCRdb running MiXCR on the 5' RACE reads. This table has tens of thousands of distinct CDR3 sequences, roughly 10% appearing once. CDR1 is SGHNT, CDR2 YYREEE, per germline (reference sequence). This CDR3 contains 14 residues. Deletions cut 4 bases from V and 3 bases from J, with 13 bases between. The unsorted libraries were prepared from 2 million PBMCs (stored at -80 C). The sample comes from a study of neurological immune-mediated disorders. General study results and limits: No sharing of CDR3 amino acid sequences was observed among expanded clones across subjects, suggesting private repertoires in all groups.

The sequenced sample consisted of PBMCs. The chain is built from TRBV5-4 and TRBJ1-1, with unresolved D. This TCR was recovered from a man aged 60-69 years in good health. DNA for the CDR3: TGTGCCAGCAGCCCCAGCCTACGGGACACTGAAGCTTTCTTT. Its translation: CASSPSLRDTEAFF.